This T cell receptor beta chain was found in a study of response to subunit inactivated influenza vaccine (dated by TCRdb to between 2017 and 2018). Broadly, across the study: To follow how T cells responded to a trivalent subunit inactivated influenza vaccine, the researchers relied on deep quantitative profiling of the T cell receptor repertoire.

Preparation of the library involved RT-PCR. Reads for this sample came from an Illumina HiSeq 2500. Starting from the raw public reads, TCRdb applied fastp trimming at Q25, assembled clones with MiXCR and retained in-frame beta chains. Every entry covers one CDR3 protein and lists the most common genes and DNA from its rows. Recorded for this sample are almost 600,000 distinct CDR3 sequences; 14% of them occurred a single time. The top ten clonotypes cover 11% of the sample. What the authors observed across the whole study: It was suggested by the authors that each seasonal influenza vaccination may recruit only a limited number of new T cells.

As encoded in the germline V gene (reference sequence), CDR1 is GTSNPN while CDR2 is SVGIG. V has 0 bases trimmed and J has 6 bases trimmed; junction bases matching no gene number 3. From its cysteine to its phenylalanine, the CDR3 spans 14 amino acids. Only CDR3 DNA is held: 42 bases, read in frame from base 1. Of note for this clonotype: Its antigen is still unknown. The sample holds no much larger clone one base away, and base qualities are not on file.

The sample consisted of PBMCs from blood, taken 11 to 12 days after vaccination. The source of this sequence is a man in his fifties who received an inactivated influenza vaccine. Donor details come from another sample of the same person, matched by shared clones. This chain joins TRBV30 to TRBJ1-5; TRBD1 aligns with 9 central bases. In nucleotide form, the sequence is TGTGCCTGGAGTGTGGGACAGGGAGGTCAGCCCCAGCATTTT. Translated, it reads CAWSVGQGGQPQHF.